This TCR beta chain was sequenced for a study of glioma-infiltrating T cells after dendritic cell vaccination. Study observations and caveats: TCR clonality showed no direct relationship with survival.

Repertoires were generated with immunoSEQ multiplex PCR, while TCRdb's copy carries only in-frame clones and drops some. The table has 110,000 or so clones, 90% seen once; the top ten hold 2.7%. This clone was picked up one time. What it binds is unknown. Time point meaning: after dendritic cell vaccination, including at tumor progression/relapse. Selection required adequate fresh-frozen tumor tissue plus more than two years' survival data. Unmatched junction bases numbered 8, after V lost 5 bases and J lost 7 bases. This CDR3 has 14 amino acids. Germline assignment: CDR1 PRHDT and CDR2 FYEKMQ (reference sequence).

The clonotype comes from a human donor with glioblastoma. Sequencing used blood, obtained after dendritic cell vaccination. V gene TRBV13 combines with J gene TRBJ1-2, with 9 bases fitting TRBD1. The CDR3 DNA sequence: TGTGCCAGCAGCGCAACAGGGGGCGGCTCTGGCTACACCTTC. The encoded protein is CASSATGGGSGYTF.